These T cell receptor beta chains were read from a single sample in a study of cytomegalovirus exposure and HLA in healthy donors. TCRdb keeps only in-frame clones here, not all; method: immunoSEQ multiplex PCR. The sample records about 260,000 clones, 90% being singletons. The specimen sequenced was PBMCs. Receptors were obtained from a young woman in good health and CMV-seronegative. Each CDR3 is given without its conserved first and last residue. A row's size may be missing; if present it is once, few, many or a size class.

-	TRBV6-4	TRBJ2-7	ASRWHRVYEQY
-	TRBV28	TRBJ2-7	ASSLLAGVYEQY
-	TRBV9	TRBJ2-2	ASSETSGNTGELF
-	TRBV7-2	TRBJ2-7	ASSFPAYEQY
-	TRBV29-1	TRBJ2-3	SVDSGGWTY
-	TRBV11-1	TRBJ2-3	ASSLVQGTDTQY
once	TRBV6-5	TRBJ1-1	ASSLGRAAGAF
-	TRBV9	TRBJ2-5	ASSVEVGQETQY
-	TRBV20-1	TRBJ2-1	SALLVAEQF
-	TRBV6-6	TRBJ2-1	ASSYYGGGEQF
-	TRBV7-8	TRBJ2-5	ASSKRTGVEETQY
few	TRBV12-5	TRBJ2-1	ASGLRTSGPISYNEQF
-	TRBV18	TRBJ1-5	ASSPVKGNQPQH
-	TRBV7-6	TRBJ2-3	ASSPRTGGSADTQY
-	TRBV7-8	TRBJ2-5	ASSLEAVGETQY
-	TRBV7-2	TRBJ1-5	ASSLVSQPNQPQH
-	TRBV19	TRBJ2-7	ASSRTSVYYEQY
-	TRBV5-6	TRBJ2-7	ASSFSSYEQY
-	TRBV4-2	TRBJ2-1	ASSQEGGSNEQF
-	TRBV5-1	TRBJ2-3	ASSPDRSGLAVSTDTQY
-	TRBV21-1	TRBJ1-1	ASSIQNRNRGRVNTEAF
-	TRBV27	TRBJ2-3	ASSPPGLAGFTDTQY
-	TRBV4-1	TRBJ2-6	ASSQVTFPKGSGANVLT
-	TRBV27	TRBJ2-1	ASREGTVGVNEQF
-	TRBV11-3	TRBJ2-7	ASSLVLAGGADEQY
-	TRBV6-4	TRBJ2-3	ASSRTSGVGTDTQY
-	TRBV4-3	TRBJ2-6	ASSQGSGGANVLT
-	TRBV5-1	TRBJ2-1	ASSLVPGLSYNEQF
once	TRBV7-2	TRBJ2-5	ASSLDRRKY
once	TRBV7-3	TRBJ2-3	ASSLLPGASTDTQY
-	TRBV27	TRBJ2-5	ASSTYRGAEETQY
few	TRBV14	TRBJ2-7	ASSPGAAYEQY
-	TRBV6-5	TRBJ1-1	ASSLGVNTEAF
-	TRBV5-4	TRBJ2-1	ASSLGDRARRGNEQF
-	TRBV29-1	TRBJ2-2	SVERAGRNTGELF